The next 12 T cell receptor beta chains were all read from a single sample in a study of molecular identifiers for immune sequencing clone quantification (dated by TCRdb to the late 2010s). The library was generated by PCR. Sequencing used an Illumina HiSeq 4000. TCRdb trimmed public reads at Q25 via fastp, called clones via MiXCR and kept in-frame beta chains. Each record represents a unique CDR3 protein, reported with the most common genes and DNA among its rows. This sample holds 65,000 or so distinct CDR3 sequences; under 20% were observed only once. In total, the top ten clones hold around 1.5% of the sample. The specimen sequenced was naive CD8+ T cells from blood, with Jurkat cell RNA spiked in. What the cell subset or site label conveys for this sample: FACS-sorted CD8+CD4-CCR7+CD45RA+ naive T cells. These receptors all stem from a human donor in good health. Some libraries in this study had Jurkat cell RNA spiked in.

There are many counts of this clonotype. The CDR3 sequence is CASSPLGGGPGDEQFF. The DNA of the CDR3 is TGTGCCAGCAGTCCGCTGGGGGGAGGGCCTGGCGATGAGCAGTTCTTC. This rearrangement joins TRBV28 to TRBJ2-1; 7 bases are a match to TRBD2. There are 16 residues in the CDR3. Germline V CDR1 and CDR2: MDHEN, SYDVKM. The ends lost 5 bases at V and 8 bases at J; junction bases unmatched: 15.

The chain joins TRBV11-2 to TRBJ2-7, with D hard to call. The germline V gene encodes CDR1 SGHAT and CDR2 FQNNGV. The CDR3 has 15 residues. Trimming removed 4 bases at V and 0 bases at J, with 13 bases between. The CDR3 here is CASSSPGPGSYEQYF. The CDR3 region has the DNA TGTGCCAGCAGCTCCCCAGGTCCGGGCTCCTACGAGCAGTACTTC. Combining the CDR3 with reference TRBV11-2 and TRBJ2-7 gives the whole variable domain EAGVAQSPRYKIIEKRQSVAFWCNPISGHATLYWYQQILGQGPKLLIQFQNNGVVDDSQLPKDRFSAERLKGVDSTLKIQPAKLEDSAVYLCASSSPGPGSYEQYFGPGTRLTVT.

The J gene is TRBJ1-4, the V gene TRBV12-3 or TRBV12-4; no firm D call. Trimming cost V 3 bases and J 5 bases, with 10 bases left between them. The CDR3 covers 14 residues. The DNA of the CDR3 is TGTGCCAGCAGTTTCCGGGATCTAAATGAAAAACTGTTTTTT. Encoded protein: CASSFRDLNEKLFF.

This clonotype was found many times. This chain links TRBV4-1 with TRBJ2-5, with D maybe TRBD2 (6 bases). V was cut by 5 bases and J by 5 bases, with 15 bases left in between. In germline, CDR1 is MGHRA, CDR2 YSYEKL. The CDR3 sequence is 14 residues long. CDR3 region: CASSSDGGKETQYF. DNA for the CDR3: TGCGCCAGCAGCTCAGACGGGGGAAAGGAGACCCAGTACTTC.

This clonotype was recorded at least ten times. The chain employs TRBV6-2 or TRBV6-3 and TRBJ1-2, with a possible D match to TRBD1 (6 bases). Germline CDR1 and CDR2: MNHEY and SVGEGT. V lost 5 bases to trimming and J lost 6 bases, with 10 bases between them. This CDR3 has 12 residues. DNA of the CDR3: TGTGCCAGCAGTCCGGAGGGGGATGGCTACACCTTC. Protein product: CASSPEGDGYTF.

This clonotype was counted at least ten times. The chain combines TRBV29-1 with TRBJ2-7; 7 positions match TRBD1. CDR1 is SQVTM and CDR2 is ANQGSEA in the germline V gene. The V gene end was trimmed by 0 bases and the J gene end by 4 bases; junction bases not matched to a gene: 15. The CDR3 has 17 amino acids. The CDR3 is CSVEDRRRTGGVYEQYF. The CDR3 DNA is TGCAGCGTTGAAGATCGACGGCGGACAGGCGGAGTTTACGAGCAGTACTTC.

This clonotype has ten or more counts. DNA for the CDR3: TGCAGTGCTACCGAGTTCGGCAGGTACTCCTACGAGCAGTACTTC. Its translation is CSATEFGRYSYEQYF. The V and J genes are TRBV20-1 and TRBJ2-7; D gene uncertain. Germline V gives CDR1 DFQATT, CDR2 SNEGSKA (reference sequence). Trimming cost V 4 bases and J 0 bases, with 16 bases left between them. The CDR3 covers 15 residues.

This clonotype was seen repeatedly, ten times or more. V and J are TRBV4-2 and TRBJ2-3, with 13 positions matching TRBD2. The CDR3 consists of 18 residues. The V and J ends lost 4 bases and 4 bases, in that order; junction bases with no gene match: 11. Looked up from germline, CDR1 is LGHNA and CDR2 is YNFKEQ. CDR3 DNA sequence: TGTGCCAGCAGCCCCCGACTAGCGGGAGGCCATCCCCCAGATACGCAGTATTTT. Protein sequence: CASSPRLAGGHPPDTQYF.

This clonotype appeared many times. The rearrangement links TRBV7-9 to TRBJ1-5; D may be TRBD1 (5 bases). This CDR3 has 15 residues. Looked up from germline, CDR1 is SEHNR and CDR2 is FQNEAQ (reference sequence). With 5 bases removed from V and 1 base from J, the gap between germline ends came to 12 bases. CDR3 sequence reads: CASSGDFQSNQPQHF. As DNA, the CDR3 is TGTGCCAGCAGCGGGGACTTTCAAAGCAATCAGCCCCAGCATTTT.

This clonotype was detected a few times. This rearrangement joins TRBV10-3 to TRBJ2-7; the match to TRBD2 covers 7 bases. CDR3 length equals 17 residues. The J segment lost 4 bases and the V segment lost 2 bases, leaving 14 bases of the junction unmatched. Germline V CDR1 and CDR2: ENHRY, SYGVKD. The CDR3 sequence is CAISEGEGMGGIYEQYF. The CDR3 DNA reads TGTGCCATCAGTGAGGGGGAAGGGATGGGGGGGATATACGAGCAGTACTTC.

The chain is built from TRBV27 and TRBJ1-2, with D possibly being TRBD1 (5 bases). Germline CDR1 and CDR2: MNHEY and SMNVEV (reference sequence). The V and J ends lost 8 bases and 4 bases respectively, with 20 bases between them. The CDR3 covers 15 residues. Here the CDR3 reads CASRHPRQKVYGYTF. DNA of the CDR3: TGTGCCAGCCGTCACCCCCGACAGAAGGTCTATGGCTACACCTTC.

This clonotype was counted at least ten times. The chain uses TRBV20-1 and TRBJ2-5; D not resolved. Deletions cut 3 bases from V and 0 bases from J, with 11 bases between. The germline gives CDR1 DFQATT, CDR2 SNEGSKA (reference sequence). CDR3 length: 14 residues. The CDR3 DNA follows: TGCAGTGCTAGCGCGGAGTTGTACCAAGAGACCCAGTACTTC. Translating gives CSASAELYQETQYF.